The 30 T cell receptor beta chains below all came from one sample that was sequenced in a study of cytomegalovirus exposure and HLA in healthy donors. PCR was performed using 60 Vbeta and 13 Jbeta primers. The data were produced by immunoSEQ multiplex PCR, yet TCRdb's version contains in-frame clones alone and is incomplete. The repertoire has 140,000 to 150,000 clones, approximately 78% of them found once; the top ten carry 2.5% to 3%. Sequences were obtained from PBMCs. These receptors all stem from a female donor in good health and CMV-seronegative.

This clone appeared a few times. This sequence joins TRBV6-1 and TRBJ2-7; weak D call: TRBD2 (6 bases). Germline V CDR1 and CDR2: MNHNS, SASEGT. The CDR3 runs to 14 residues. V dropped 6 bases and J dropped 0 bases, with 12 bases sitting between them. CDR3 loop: CASRGRERSYEQYF. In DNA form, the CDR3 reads TGTGCCAGCAGAGGCCGGGAGCGCTCCTACGAGCAGTACTTC.

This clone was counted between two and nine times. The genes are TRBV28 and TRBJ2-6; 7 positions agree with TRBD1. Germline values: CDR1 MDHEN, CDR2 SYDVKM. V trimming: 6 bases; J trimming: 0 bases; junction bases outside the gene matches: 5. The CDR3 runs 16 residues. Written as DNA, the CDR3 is TGTGCCAGCAGCCAATACAGGGGCTCTGGGGCCAACGTCCTGACTTTC. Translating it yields CASSQYRGSGANVLTF.

CDR3 coding DNA: TGTGCCAGCAGTTCGCAGACAGGAATGGGTGAAAAACTGTTTTTT. Amino acids: CASSSQTGMGEKLFF. V and J are TRBV28 and TRBJ1-4; TRBD1 might be the D (6 bases). CDR1 is MDHEN, CDR2 SYDVKM, per germline. The CDR3 consists of 15 residues. Trimming removed 4 bases at V and 7 bases at J, with 16 bases between.

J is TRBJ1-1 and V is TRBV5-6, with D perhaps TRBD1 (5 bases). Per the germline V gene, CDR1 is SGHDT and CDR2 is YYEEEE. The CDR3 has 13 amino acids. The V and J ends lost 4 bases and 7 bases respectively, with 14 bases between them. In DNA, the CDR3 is TGTGCCAGCAGCCCGGGGGTGGGGATTGAAGCTTTCTTT. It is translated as CASSPGVGIEAFF.

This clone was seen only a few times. CDR3 nucleotides: TGCGCCAGCAGCTTGGACAGATACGAGCAGTACTTC. This sequence encodes CASSLDRYEQYF. V and J are TRBV5-1 and TRBJ2-7; D is unresolved. This CDR3 spans 12 amino acids. The V gene lost 0 bases and the J gene lost 4 bases, with 5 bases spanning the gap. Germline V gene sequence: CDR1 SGHRS, CDR2 YFSETQ.

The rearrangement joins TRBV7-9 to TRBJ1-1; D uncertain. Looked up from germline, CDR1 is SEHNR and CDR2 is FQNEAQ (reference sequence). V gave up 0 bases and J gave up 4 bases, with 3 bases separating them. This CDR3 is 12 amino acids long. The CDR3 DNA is TGTGCCAGCAGCTTAGCTAGCACTGAAGCTTTCTTT. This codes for CASSLASTEAFF.

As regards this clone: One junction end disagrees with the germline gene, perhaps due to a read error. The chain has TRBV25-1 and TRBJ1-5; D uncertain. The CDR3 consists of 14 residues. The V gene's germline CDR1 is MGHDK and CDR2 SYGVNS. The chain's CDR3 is CVSSLHREGAPQHF. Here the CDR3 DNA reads TGTGTCAGCAGCCTACACCGGGAGGGAGCACCCCAGCATTTT.

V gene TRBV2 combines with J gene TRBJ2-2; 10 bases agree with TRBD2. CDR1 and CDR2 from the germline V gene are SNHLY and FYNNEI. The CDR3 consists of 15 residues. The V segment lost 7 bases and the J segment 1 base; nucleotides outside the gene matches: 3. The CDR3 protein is CASKVAGGNTGELFF. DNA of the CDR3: TGTGCCAGCAAGGTAGCGGGAGGGAACACCGGGGAGCTGTTTTTT. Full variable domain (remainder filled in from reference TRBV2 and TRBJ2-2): EPEVTQTPSHQVTQMGQEVILRCVPISNHLYFYWYRQILGQKVEFLVSFYNNEISEKSEIFDDQFSVERPDGSNFTLKIRSTKLEDSAMYFCASKVAGGNTGELFFGEGSRLTVL.

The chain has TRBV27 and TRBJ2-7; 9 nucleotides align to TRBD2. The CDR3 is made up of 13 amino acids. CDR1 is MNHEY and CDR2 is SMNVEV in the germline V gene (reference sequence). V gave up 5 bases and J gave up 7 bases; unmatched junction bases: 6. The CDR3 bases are TGTGCCAGCAGTAAAGCGGGGGGCGGAGAGCAGTACTTC. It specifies CASSKAGGGEQYF.

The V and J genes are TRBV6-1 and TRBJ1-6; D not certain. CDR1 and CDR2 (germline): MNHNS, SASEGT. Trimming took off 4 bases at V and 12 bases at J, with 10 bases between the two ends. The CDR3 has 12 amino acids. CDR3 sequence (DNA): TGTGCCAGCAGTGCCGTCGGGGTACCCCTCCACTTT. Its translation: CASSAVGVPLHF.

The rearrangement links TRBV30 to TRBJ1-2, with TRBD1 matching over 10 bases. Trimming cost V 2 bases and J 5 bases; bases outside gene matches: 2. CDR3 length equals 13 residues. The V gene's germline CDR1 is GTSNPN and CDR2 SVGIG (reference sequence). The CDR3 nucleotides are TGTGCCTGGAGTACGGGACAGGGGTATGGCTACACCTTC. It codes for CAWSTGQGYGYTF.

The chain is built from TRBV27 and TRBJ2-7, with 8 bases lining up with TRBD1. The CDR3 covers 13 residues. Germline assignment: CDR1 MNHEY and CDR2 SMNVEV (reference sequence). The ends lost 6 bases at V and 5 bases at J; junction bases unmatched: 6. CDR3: CASRSGGINEQYF. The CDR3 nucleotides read TGTGCCAGCAGGTCAGGGGGCATCAACGAGCAGTACTTC.

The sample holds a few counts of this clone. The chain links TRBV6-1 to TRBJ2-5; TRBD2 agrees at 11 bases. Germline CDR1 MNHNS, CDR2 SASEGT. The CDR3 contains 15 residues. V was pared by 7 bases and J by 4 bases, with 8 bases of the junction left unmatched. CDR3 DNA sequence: TGTGCCAGCAAGGCTAGCGGGGGGTTTGGAGAGACCCAGTACTTC. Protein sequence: CASKASGGFGETQYF.

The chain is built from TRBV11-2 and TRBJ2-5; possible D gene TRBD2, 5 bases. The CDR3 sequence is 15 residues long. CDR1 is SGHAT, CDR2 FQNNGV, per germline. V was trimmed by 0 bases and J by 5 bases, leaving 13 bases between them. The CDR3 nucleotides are TGTGCCAGCAGCTTAGATCGGAGGACTGGGGAGACCCAGTACTTC. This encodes CASSLDRRTGETQYF.

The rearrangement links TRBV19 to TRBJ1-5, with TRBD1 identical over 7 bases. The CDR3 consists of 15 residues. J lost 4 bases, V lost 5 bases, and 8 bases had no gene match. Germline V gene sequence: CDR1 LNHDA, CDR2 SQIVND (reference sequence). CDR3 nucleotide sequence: TGTGCCAGTAGTCCGACGACAGGGTGGAATCAGCCCCAGCATTTT. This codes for CASSPTTGWNQPQHF.

This CDR3 reads CASSTWRTGTLSGNTIYF. CDR3 DNA: TGTGCCAGCAGCACATGGAGGACAGGAACGCTCTCTGGAAACACCATATATTTT. This chain joins TRBV5-6 and TRBJ1-3; TRBD1 matches 7 bases. Germline V gene data show CDR1 as SGHDT and CDR2 as YYEEEE. Unmatched junction bases numbered 13, after V lost 4 bases and J lost 0 bases. The CDR3 spans 18 residues.

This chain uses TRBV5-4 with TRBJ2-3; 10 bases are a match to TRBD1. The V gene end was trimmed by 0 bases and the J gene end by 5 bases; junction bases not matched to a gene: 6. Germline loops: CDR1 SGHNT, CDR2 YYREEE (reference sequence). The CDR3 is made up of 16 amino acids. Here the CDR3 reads CASSLAIGTGVDTQYF. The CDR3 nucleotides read TGTGCCAGCAGCTTGGCCATCGGGACAGGGGTAGATACGCAGTATTTT. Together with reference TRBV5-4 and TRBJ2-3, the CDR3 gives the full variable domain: ETGVTQSPTHLIKTRGQQVTLRCSSQSGHNTVSWYQQALGQGPQFIFQYYREEENGRGNFPPRFSGLQFPNYSSELNVNALELDDSALYLCASSLAIGTGVDTQYFGPGTRLTVL.

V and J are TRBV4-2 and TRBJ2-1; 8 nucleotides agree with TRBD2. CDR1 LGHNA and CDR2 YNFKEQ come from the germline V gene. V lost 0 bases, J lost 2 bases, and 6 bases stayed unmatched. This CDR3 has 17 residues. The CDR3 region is CASSQELAGLPYNEQFF. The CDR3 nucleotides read TGTGCCAGCAGCCAAGAGCTAGCGGGTTTACCCTACAATGAGCAGTTCTTC.

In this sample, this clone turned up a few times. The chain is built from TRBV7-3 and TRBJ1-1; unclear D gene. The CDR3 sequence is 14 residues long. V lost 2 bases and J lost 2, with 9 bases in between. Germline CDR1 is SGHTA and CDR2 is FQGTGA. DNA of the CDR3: TGTGCCAGCAGCTTATCTAGTGGTAACACTGAAGCTTTCTTT. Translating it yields CASSLSSGNTEAFF.

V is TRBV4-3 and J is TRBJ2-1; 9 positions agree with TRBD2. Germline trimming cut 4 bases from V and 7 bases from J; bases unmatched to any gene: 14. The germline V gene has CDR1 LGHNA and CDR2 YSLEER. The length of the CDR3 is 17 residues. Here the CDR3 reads CASSRERVLAGRNEQFF. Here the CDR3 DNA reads TGCGCCAGCAGCCGGGAGAGGGTGCTAGCGGGGAGGAATGAGCAGTTCTTC.

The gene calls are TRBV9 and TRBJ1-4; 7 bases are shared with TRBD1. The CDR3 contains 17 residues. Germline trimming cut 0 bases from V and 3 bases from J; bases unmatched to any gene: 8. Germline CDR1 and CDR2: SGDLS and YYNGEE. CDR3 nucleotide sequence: TGTGCCAGCAGCGTAGAAGGGGGCGCGGGTGCTAATGAAAAACTGTTTTTT. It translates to CASSVEGGAGANEKLFF.

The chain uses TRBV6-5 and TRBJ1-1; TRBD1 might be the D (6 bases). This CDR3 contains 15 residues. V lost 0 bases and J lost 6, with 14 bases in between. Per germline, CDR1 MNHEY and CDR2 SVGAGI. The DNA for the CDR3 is TGTGCCAGCAGTTACTCCCTTACAGGGAGTGCTGAAGCTTTCTTT. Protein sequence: CASSYSLTGSAEAFF.

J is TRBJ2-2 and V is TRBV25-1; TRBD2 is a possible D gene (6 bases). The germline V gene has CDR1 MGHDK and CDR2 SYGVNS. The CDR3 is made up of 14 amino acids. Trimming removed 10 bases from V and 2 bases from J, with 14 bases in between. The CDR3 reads CATRDWSNTGELFF. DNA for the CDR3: TGTGCCACCCGGGACTGGTCTAACACCGGGGAGCTGTTTTTT.

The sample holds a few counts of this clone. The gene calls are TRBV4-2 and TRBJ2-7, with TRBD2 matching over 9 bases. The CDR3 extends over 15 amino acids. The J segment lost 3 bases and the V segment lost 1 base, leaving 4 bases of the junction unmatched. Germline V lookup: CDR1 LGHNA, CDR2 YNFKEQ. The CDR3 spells CASSQVSSGVYEQYF. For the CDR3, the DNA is TGTGCCAGCAGCCAAGTGTCTAGCGGGGTCTACGAGCAGTACTTC.

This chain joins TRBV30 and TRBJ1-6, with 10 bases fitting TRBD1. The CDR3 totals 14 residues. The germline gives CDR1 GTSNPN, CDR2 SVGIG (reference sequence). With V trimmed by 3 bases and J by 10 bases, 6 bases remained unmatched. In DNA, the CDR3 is TGTGCCTGGAGGGTCGGGACAGGGGACTCACCCCTCCACTTT. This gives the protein CAWRVGTGDSPLHF.

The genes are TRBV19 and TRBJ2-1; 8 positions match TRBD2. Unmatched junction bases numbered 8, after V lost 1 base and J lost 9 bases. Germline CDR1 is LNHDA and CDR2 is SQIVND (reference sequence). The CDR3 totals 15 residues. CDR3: CASSIGTGGRGEQFF. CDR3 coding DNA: TGTGCCAGTAGTATAGGGACGGGAGGGAGGGGTGAGCAGTTCTTC. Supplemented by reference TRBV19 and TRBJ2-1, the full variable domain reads DGGITQSPKYLFRKEGQNVTLSCEQNLNHDAMYWYRQDPGQGLRLIYYSQIVNDFQKGDIAEGYSVSREKKESFPLTVTSAQKNPTAFYLCASSIGTGGRGEQFFGPGTRLTVL.

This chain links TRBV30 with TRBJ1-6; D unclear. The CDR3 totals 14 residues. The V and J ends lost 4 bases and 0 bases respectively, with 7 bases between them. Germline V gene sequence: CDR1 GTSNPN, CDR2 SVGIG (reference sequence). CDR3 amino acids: CAWTWSSYNSPLHF. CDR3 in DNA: TGTGCCTGGACGTGGAGCTCCTATAATTCACCCCTCCACTTT.

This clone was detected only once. CDR3 loop: CASSLARNEAFF. In nucleotides, the CDR3 is TGTGCCAGCAGCTTAGCCAGGAATGAAGCTTTCTTT. V and J are TRBV5-6 and TRBJ1-1; D call uncertain. The ends were cut back, 2 bases at V and 7 bases at J, with 9 bases in the middle. CDR1 and CDR2 from the germline V gene are SGHDT and YYEEEE. The CDR3 is made up of 12 amino acids.

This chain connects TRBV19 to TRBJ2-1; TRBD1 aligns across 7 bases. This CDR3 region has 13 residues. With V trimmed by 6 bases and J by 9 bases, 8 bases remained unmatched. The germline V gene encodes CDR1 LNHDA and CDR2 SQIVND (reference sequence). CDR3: CASRGQDFPEQFF. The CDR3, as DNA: TGTGCCAGTAGAGGACAGGACTTCCCTGAGCAGTTCTTC. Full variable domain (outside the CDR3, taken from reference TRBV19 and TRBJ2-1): DGGITQSPKYLFRKEGQNVTLSCEQNLNHDAMYWYRQDPGQGLRLIYYSQIVNDFQKGDIAEGYSVSREKKESFPLTVTSAQKNPTAFYLCASRGQDFPEQFFGPGTRLTVL.

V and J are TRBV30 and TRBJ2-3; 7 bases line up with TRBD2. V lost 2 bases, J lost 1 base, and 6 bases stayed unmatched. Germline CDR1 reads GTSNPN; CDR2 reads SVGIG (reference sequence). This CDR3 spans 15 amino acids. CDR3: CAWSIGGSGTDTQYF. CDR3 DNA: TGTGCCTGGAGTATTGGCGGGAGTGGCACAGATACGCAGTATTTT. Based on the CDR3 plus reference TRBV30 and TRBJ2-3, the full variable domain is SQTIHQWPATLVQPVGSPLSLECTVEGTSNPNLYWYRQAAGRGLQLLFYSVGIGQISSEVPQNLSASRPQDRQFILSSKKLLLSDSGFYLCAWSIGGSGTDTQYFGPGTRLTVL.